The 6 T cell receptor beta chains in this list originate from one sample, sequenced in a study of T cells after posttransplantation cyclophosphamide. Some clones are missing from TCRdb's copy, which holds only in-frame ones; the method was immunoSEQ multiplex PCR. The profile shows 6,900 or so clones, approximately 80% of them singletons. Sequences were obtained from memory CD4+ T cells sorted from blood. The receptors here all came from a woman aged 45 to 65 in good health and a related stem cell transplant donor.

In nucleotides, the CDR3 is TGTGCCAGCAGCGTTCGGACTAGCGGGATGAAGGCCAATGAGCAGTTCTTC. Its protein product is CASSVRTSGMKANEQFF. The rearrangement joins TRBV9 to TRBJ2-1; TRBD2 aligns across 12 bases. CDR1 SGDLS and CDR2 YYNGEE come from the germline V gene. CDR3 size: 17 residues. V lost 2 bases to trimming and J lost 6 bases; unmatched junction nucleotides: 9.

This clone was detected a few times. V and J are TRBV6-1 and TRBJ2-2, with D perhaps TRBD2 (6 bases). Germline lookup yields CDR1 MNHNS and CDR2 SASEGT. This CDR3 spans 14 amino acids. V gave up 1 base and J gave up 8 bases, with 11 bases separating them. For the CDR3, the DNA is TGTGCCAGCAGTGAAGTGGGGGACTCTGGGGAGCTGTTTTTT. Protein product: CASSEVGDSGELFF.

The V gene is TRBV27, the J gene TRBJ2-7; D is possibly TRBD2 (6 bases). The CDR3 runs 13 residues. V lost 6 bases to trimming and J lost 2 bases, with 11 bases between them. Germline V gives CDR1 MNHEY, CDR2 SMNVEV (reference sequence). For the CDR3, the DNA is TGTGCCAGCAGGTGGACGGGAGCCTACGAGCAGTACTTC. It is translated as CASRWTGAYEQYF.

CDR3 loop: CASSVGRGNEKLFF. The CDR3 DNA follows: TGTGCCAGCAGTGTGGGCAGGGGTAATGAAAAACTGTTTTTT. The rearrangement joins TRBV2 to TRBJ1-4; D is perhaps TRBD1 (6 bases). V shed 4 bases and J shed 4 bases, with 10 bases lying between them. The CDR3 consists of 14 residues. Germline-derived CDR1 and CDR2 are SNHLY and FYNNEI. Using reference TRBV2 and TRBJ1-4 for the parts outside the CDR3, the full variable domain is EPEVTQTPSHQVTQMGQEVILRCVPISNHLYFYWYRQILGQKVEFLVSFYNNEISEKSEIFDDQFSVERPDGSNFTLKIRSTKLEDSAMYFCASSVGRGNEKLFFGSGTQLSVL.

The gene calls are TRBV7-3 and TRBJ2-3; D is ambiguous. The CDR3 consists of 13 residues. Germline V CDR1 and CDR2: SGHTA, FQGTGA. Trimming removed 5 bases from V and 3 bases from J, with 9 bases in between. CDR3 coding DNA: TGTGCCAGCAGCCCGAGCTGGACAGATACGCAGTATTTT. The encoded protein is CASSPSWTDTQYF.

V is TRBV29-1 and J is TRBJ1-2, with 9 bases matching TRBD1. CDR1 SQVTM and CDR2 ANQGSEA come from the germline V gene. Trimming at V came to 6 bases and at J to 7 bases, leaving 6 bases not matched to a gene. The CDR3 has 12 residues. For the CDR3, the DNA is TGCAGCGTCCCGGGACAGGGTTCTGGCTACACCTTC. Translating it yields CSVPGQGSGYTF.